This T cell receptor (beta chain) is drawn from a study of CD8 T cells in Susac syndrome. RNA in amounts of roughly 0.5 to 1 ug was reverse transcribed with random hexamers. TCRdb reprocessed the immunoSEQ multiplex PCR reads with MiXCR, giving one entry per CDR3 protein. The table records approximately 150,000 distinct CDR3 sequences, approximately 94% of them present only once. V shed 5 bases, J shed 0 bases, and the junction held 4 bases outside the gene matches. Germline V CDR1 and CDR2: SEHNR, FQNEAQ (reference sequence). The CDR3 covers 15 residues. The sample consisted of CD4+ T cells from PBMCs. The sequence was collected from a human donor with multiple sclerosis. The rearrangement joins TRBV7-9 to TRBJ2-5; TRBD2 aligns across 9 bases. In DNA, the CDR3 is TGTGCCAGCAGCCCTGTAGCGGGGGACCAAGAGACCCAGTACTTC. This translates into CASSPVAGDQETQYF. The full variable domain, with the rest looked up from reference TRBV7-9 and TRBJ2-5, is DTGVSQNPRHKITKRGQNVTFRCDPISEHNRLYWYRQTLGQGPEFLTYFQNEAQLEKSRLLSDRFSAERPKGSFSTLEIQRTEQGDSAMYLCASSPVAGDQETQYFGPGTRLLVL.